This TCR beta chain appears in the sequencing data of a study of cytomegalovirus exposure and HLA in healthy donors. Study-wide findings and caveats: Some 150 TCR beta chains were listed as cytomegalovirus-associated.

As for this clone: What it binds is not known.

The PCR used 60 Vbeta and 13 Jbeta primers. Data came from immunoSEQ multiplex PCR; TCRdb stores just in-frame clones and leaves some out. The profile covers some 150,000 clones, with about 80% appearing a single time and around a tenth taken by the ten largest. The CDR3 runs 13 residues. Trimming took 11 bases from V and 0 from J, leaving 11 bases between them. From germline, CDR1 is LNHDA and CDR2 SQIVND (reference sequence). The chain is built from TRBV19 and TRBJ1-5; D unresolved. The source material was PBMCs. The TCR originated in a man in his late teens or twenties in good health and CMV-seropositive. The chain's CDR3 is CAVAQSSNQPQHF. The CDR3, as DNA: TGTGCCGTAGCCCAAAGTAGCAATCAGCCCCAGCATTTT.